This TCR beta chain was sequenced during a study of T cell repertoires in cytomegalovirus infection. Study findings and constraints: The ex vivo response showed dominance by HLA-C-restricted CMV-specific TCR beta clonotypes.

The CDR3 is made up of 16 amino acids. Germline-derived CDR1 and CDR2 are LGHNA and YSLEER. The V and J ends lost 2 bases and 1 base respectively, with 12 bases between them. Using its own MiXCR run on the reads, TCRdb lists one record per CDR3 protein. The data show about half a million distinct CDR3 sequences, 30% to 40% seen once. Worth noting for this clonotype: Its cognate antigen is unknown.

This material consisted of cultured PBMCs, taken from culture after CMV antigen stimulation. The chain couples TRBV4-3 to TRBJ1-3, with a weak D call TRBD1 (5 bases). The source of this sequence is a human donor in good health (CMV status not recorded). Some clones in this sample may be carry-over from other donors' samples. DNA of the CDR3: TGCGCCAGCAGCCAATTGGCAGGGTTTTCTGGAAACACCATATATTTT. Translated: CASSQLAGFSGNTIYF.